This TCR beta chain was sequenced for a study of cytomegalovirus exposure and HLA in healthy donors. After removal of 1 base from V and 2 bases from J, the junction contained 14 bases not matched to a gene. The CDR3 spans 18 residues. In germline, CDR1 is SGHVS, CDR2 FNYEAQ. Clones were sequenced by immunoSEQ multiplex PCR, and TCRdb holds only the in-frame ones, with some missing. Of over 70,000 clones listed, 70% to 90% were seen once; the top ten hold about 3.8%. Overall study results and limits: Cytomegalovirus-associated TCR beta chains were listed, numbering 164. In vitro confirmation showed a few CMV-associated chains to be CMV antigen specific. Reports credit the classifier with highly specific, highly sensitive diagnosis of cytomegalovirus status. Most observed TCR sequences were rare, whereas some public TCRs were detected in many donors.

Points on this clone: The antigen is unknown.

The sequencing sample was made of PBMCs. The rearrangement uses TRBV7-6 and TRBJ2-7, with 7 positions matching TRBD2. The clonotype originates from a woman between 18 and 29 years old in good health and CMV-seropositive. The CDR3 nucleotides are TGTGCCAGCAGCTTAGGGGTAGGGGCTAGCGGTTCCCCCTACGAGCAGTACTTC. This encodes CASSLGVGASGSPYEQYF.